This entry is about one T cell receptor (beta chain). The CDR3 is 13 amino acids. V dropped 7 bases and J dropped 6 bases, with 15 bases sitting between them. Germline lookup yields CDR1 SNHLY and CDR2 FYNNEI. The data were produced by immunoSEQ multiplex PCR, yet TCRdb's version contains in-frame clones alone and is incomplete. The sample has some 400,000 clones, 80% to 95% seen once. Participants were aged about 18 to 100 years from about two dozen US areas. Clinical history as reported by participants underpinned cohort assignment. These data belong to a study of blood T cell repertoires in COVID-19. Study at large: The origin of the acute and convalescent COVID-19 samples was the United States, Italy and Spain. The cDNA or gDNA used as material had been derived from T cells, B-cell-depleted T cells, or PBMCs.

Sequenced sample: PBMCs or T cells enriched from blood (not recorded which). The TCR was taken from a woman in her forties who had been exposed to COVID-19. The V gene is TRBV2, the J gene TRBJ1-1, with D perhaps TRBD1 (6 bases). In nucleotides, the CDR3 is TGTGCCAGCACCCTGAACAGGGTCCCTGAAGCTTTCTTT. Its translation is CASTLNRVPEAFF.